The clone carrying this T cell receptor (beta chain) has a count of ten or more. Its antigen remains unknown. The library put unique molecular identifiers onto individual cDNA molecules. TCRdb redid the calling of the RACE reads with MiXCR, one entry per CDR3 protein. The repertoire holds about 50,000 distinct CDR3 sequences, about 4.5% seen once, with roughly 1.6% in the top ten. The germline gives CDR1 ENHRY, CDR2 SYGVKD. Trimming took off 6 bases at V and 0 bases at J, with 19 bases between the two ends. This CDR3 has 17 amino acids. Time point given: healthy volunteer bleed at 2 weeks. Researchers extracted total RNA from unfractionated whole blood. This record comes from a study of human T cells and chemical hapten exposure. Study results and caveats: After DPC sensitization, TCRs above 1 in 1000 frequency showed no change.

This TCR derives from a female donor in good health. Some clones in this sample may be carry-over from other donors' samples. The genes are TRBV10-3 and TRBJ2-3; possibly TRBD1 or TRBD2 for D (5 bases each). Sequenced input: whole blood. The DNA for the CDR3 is TGTGCCATCAGGGGAGACAGATCAACCCCGAGCACAGATACGCAGTATTTT. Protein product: CAIRGDRSTPSTDTQYF.